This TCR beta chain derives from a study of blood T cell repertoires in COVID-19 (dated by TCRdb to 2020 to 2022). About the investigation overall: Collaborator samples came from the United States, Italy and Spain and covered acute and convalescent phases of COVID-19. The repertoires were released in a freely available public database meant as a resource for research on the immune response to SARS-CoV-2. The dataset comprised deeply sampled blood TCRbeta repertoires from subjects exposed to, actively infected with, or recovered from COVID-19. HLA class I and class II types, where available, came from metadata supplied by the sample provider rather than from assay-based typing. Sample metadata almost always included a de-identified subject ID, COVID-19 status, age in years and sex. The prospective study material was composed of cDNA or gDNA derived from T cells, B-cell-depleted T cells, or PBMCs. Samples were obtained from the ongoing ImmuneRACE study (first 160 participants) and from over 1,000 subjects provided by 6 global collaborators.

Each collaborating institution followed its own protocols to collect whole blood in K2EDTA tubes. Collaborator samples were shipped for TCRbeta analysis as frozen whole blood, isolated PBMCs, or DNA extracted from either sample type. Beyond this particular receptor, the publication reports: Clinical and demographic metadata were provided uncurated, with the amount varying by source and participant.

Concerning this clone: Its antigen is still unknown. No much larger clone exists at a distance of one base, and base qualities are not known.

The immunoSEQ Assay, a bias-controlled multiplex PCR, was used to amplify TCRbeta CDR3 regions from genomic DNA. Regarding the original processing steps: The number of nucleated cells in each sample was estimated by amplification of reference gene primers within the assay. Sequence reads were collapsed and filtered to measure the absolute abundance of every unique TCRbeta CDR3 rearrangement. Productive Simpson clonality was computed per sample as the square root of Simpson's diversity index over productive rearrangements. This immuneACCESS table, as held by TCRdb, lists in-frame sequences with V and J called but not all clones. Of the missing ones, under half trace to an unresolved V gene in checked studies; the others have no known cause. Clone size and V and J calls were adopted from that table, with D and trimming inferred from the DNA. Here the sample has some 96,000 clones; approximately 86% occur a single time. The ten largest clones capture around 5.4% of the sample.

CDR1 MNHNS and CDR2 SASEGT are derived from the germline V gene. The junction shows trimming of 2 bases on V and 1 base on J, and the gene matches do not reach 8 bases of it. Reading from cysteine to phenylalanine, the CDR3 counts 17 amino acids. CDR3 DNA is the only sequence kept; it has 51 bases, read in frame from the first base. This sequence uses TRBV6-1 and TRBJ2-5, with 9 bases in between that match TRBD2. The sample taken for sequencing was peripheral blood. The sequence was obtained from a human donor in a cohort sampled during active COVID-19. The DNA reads TGTGCCAGCAGTGAACGCCTAGCGGGGCAGACCCAAGAGACCCAGTACTTC. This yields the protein CASSERLAGQTQETQYF.